This section outlines one TCR beta chain sequence together with its context. The data were obtained in a study of blood T cell repertoires in COVID-19. Study-wide context: Some COVID-19 samples were acute and others convalescent; all came from the United States, Italy and Spain.

The assay was immunoSEQ multiplex PCR, and TCRdb's table has in-frame clones only and misses some. This table has roughly 250,000 clones, 80% to 90% appearing once. The V end was cut by 1 base, the J end by 6 bases, with 19 bases between. This CDR3 spans 17 amino acids. Germline values: CDR1 MDHEN, CDR2 SYDVKM. The material sequenced was peripheral blood. V gene TRBV28 combines with J gene TRBJ1-5; D not resolved. This TCR derives from a woman in her sixties or seventies with acute or convalescent COVID-19. The CDR3 region has the DNA TGTGCCAGCAGTTTATTCACGGGAGGGAGAAGGATTCAGCCCCAGCATTTT. Protein sequence: CASSLFTGGRRIQPQHF.